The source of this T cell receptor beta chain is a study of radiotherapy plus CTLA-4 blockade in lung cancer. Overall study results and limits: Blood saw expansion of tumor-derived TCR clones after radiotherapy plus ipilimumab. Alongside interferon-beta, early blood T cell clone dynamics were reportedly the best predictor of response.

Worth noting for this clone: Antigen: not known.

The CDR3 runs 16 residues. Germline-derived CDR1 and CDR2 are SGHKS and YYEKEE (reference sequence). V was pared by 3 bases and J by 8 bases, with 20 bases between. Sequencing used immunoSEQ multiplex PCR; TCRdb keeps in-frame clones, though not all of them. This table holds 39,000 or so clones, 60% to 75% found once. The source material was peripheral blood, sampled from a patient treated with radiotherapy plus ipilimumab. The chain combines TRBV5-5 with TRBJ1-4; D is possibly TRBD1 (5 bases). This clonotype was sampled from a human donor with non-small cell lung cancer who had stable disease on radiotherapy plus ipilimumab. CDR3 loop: CASSSDPGTRGEKLFF. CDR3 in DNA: TGTGCCAGCAGCTCTGACCCCGGGACCCGGGGCGAAAAACTGTTTTTT.